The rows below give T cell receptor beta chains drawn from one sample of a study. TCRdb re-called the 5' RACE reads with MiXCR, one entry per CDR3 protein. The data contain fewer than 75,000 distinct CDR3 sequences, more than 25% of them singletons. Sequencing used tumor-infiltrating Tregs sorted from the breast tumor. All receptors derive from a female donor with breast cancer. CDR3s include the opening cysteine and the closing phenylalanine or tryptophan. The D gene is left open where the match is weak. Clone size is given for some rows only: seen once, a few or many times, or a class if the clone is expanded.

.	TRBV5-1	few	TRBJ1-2	CASRGVAYYGYTF	TGCGCCAGCCGTGGGGTAGCCTACTATGGCTACACCTTC
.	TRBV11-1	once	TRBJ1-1	CASRMTENTEAFF	TGTGCCAGCAGAATGACAGAGAACACTGAAGCTTTCTTT
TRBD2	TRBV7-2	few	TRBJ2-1	CASSIGLAGGYNEQFF	TGTGCCAGCAGCATCGGACTAGCGGGAGGGTACAATGAGCAGTTCTTC
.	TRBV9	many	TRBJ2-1	CASSVASEMTAEQFF	TGTGCCAGCAGCGTAGCTAGCGAAATGACCGCCGAGCAGTTCTTC
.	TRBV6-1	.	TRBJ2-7	CASSEGGARIEQYF	TGTGCCAGCAGTGAAGGTGGGGCGCGAATCGAGCAGTACTTC
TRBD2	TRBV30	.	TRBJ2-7	CAWSVRLAAYEQYF	TGTGCCTGGAGTGTACGACTAGCCGCCTACGAGCAGTACTTC
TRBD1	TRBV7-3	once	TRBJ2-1	CASSALGQGGVDEQFF	TGTGCCAGCAGCGCACTGGGACAGGGGGGTGTCGATGAGCAGTTCTTC
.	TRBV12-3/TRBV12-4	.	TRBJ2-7	CASSLRDGSYEQYF	TGTGCCAGCAGTTTGCGGGACGGCTCCTACGAGCAGTACTTC
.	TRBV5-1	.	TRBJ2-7	CASRWEPTGLYEQYF	TGCGCCAGCAGGTGGGAACCCACGGGCCTTTACGAGCAGTACTTC
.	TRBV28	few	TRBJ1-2	CASSPWTHYGYTF	TGTGCCAGCAGTCCCTGGACTCATTATGGCTACACCTTC
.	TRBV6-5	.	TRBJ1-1	CASSYSKGMGTEAFF	TGTGCCAGCAGTTACTCGAAGGGGATGGGCACTGAAGCTTTCTTT
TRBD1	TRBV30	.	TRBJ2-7	CAWRPGTGSNEQYF	TGTGCCTGGAGACCCGGGACAGGTTCGAACGAGCAGTACTTC